These 26 T cell receptor beta chains came from one sample sequenced in a study of cytomegalovirus exposure and HLA in healthy donors. Researchers ran the PCR with 60 Vbeta and 13 Jbeta primers. Assay used: immunoSEQ multiplex PCR; TCRdb lists only in-frame clones, some missing. This sample has 85,000 to 120,000 clones, with more than 70% found just once. Material for sequencing was PBMCs. These receptors came from a man between 35 and 55 years old in good health and CMV-seronegative.

The V and J genes are TRBV2 and TRBJ2-1; TRBD2 agrees at 7 bases. CDR1 is SNHLY, CDR2 FYNNEI, per germline. V dropped 9 bases and J dropped 7; count of bases not matched to a gene: 15. CDR3 size: 15 residues. CDR3 DNA sequence: TGTGCCAGTAAAATAGGGGAGGGTTATGGAAATGAGCAGTTCTTC. Its translation: CASKIGEGYGNEQFF.

The chain joins TRBV5-4 to TRBJ2-7, with D perhaps TRBD1 (6 bases). V was cut by 4 bases and J by 3 bases, with 14 bases left in between. This CDR3 region has 14 residues. Per germline, CDR1 SGHNT and CDR2 YYREEE (reference sequence). CDR3 amino acids: CASSLRGQFYEQYF. For the CDR3, the DNA is TGTGCCAGCAGCCTGAGAGGACAGTTCTACGAGCAGTACTTC.

This chain connects TRBV2 to TRBJ2-2; 8 bases match TRBD1. V was pared by 4 bases and J by 11 bases, with 9 bases of the junction left unmatched. CDR3 length equals 14 residues. Germline V lookup: CDR1 SNHLY, CDR2 FYNNEI. This CDR3 reads CASSGRTGFGELFF. The CDR3 DNA is TGTGCCAGCAGTGGGCGGACAGGGTTCGGCGAGCTGTTTTTT. Full variable domain (remainder filled in from reference TRBV2 and TRBJ2-2): EPEVTQTPSHQVTQMGQEVILRCVPISNHLYFYWYRQILGQKVEFLVSFYNNEISEKSEIFDDQFSVERPDGSNFTLKIRSTKLEDSAMYFCASSGRTGFGELFFGEGSRLTVL.

V usage is TRBV7-6 and J usage is TRBJ2-3; possibly TRBD1 for D (6 bases). V lost 4 bases and J lost 3, with 14 bases in between. This CDR3 has 15 residues. CDR1 and CDR2 from the germline V gene are SGHVS and FNYEAQ. DNA of the CDR3: TGTGCCAGCAGCTCCGTCGGGACACCGACAGATACGCAGTATTTT. Amino acids: CASSSVGTPTDTQYF.

The rearrangement links TRBV27 to TRBJ2-5, with TRBD2 matching 15 bases. The end of the DNA fits TRBJ2-7 better, so the J call may be wrong. CDR3 length: 17 amino acids. CDR1 is MNHEY and CDR2 is SMNVEV in the germline V gene (reference sequence). Written as DNA, the CDR3 is TGTGCCAGCAGAGCCTGGGGACTAGCGGGGGGCTCCTACGAGCAGTACTTC. It yields the protein CASRAWGLAGGSYEQYF.

The chain has TRBV11-2 and TRBJ2-3; D might be TRBD2 (5 bases). The CDR3 runs 13 residues. The V and J ends lost 3 bases and 6 bases respectively, with 10 bases between them. The germline CDR1 and CDR2 sequences are SGHAT and FQNNGV. The CDR3 protein is CASSFGDWDTQYF. CDR3 DNA sequence: TGTGCCAGCAGCTTCGGGGATTGGGATACGCAGTATTTT.

The rearrangement joins TRBV6-1 to TRBJ2-3; D uncertain. The CDR3 length is 13 residues. Germline V lookup: CDR1 MNHNS, CDR2 SASEGT. V shed 1 base and J shed 8 bases, with 10 bases lying between them. The CDR3 here is CASSEVAMRTQYF. The CDR3 region has the DNA TGTGCCAGCAGTGAAGTAGCCATGCGTACGCAGTATTTT.

In its sample, this clone was seen a few times. The chain is built from TRBV7-8 and TRBJ1-1; TRBD1 might be the D (5 bases). Germline CDR1 reads SGHVS; CDR2 reads FQNEAQ. The V gene lost 5 bases and the J gene lost 5 bases, with 15 bases spanning the gap. The CDR3 is 14 residues long. As DNA, the CDR3 is TGTGCCAGCAGCCCCTACCAGGGAGGGACTGAAGCTTTCTTT. It translates to CASSPYQGGTEAFF.

The chain is built from TRBV28 and TRBJ2-5; 7 positions agree with TRBD2. CDR3 size: 15 residues. Germline assignment: CDR1 MDHEN and CDR2 SYDVKM. V shed 3 bases, J shed 0 bases, and the junction held 4 bases outside the gene matches. The CDR3 here is CASSLARGYQETQYF. CDR3 sequence (DNA): TGTGCCAGCAGTTTGGCGCGGGGGTACCAAGAGACCCAGTACTTC.

The chain carries TRBV6-6 and TRBJ2-7, with 10 bases fitting TRBD1. There are 15 residues in the CDR3. Germline values: CDR1 MNHNY, CDR2 SVGAGI (reference sequence). The junction had 5 bases not matched to a gene; V was cut back by 4 bases and J by 2 bases. The chain's CDR3 is CASSSGQGVPYEQYF. CDR3 nucleotides: TGTGCCAGCAGTTCCGGACAGGGGGTACCCTACGAGCAGTACTTC.

The J gene is TRBJ1-5, the V gene TRBV4-2; D gene ambiguous. The CDR3 extends over 14 amino acids. The ends were cut back, 0 bases at V and 7 bases at J, with 10 bases in the middle. Germline assignment: CDR1 LGHNA and CDR2 YNFKEQ. The CDR3 protein is CASSQDLRGQPQHF. CDR3 sequence (DNA): TGTGCCAGCAGCCAAGATCTCCGAGGACAGCCCCAGCATTTT.

The chain is built from TRBV11-1 and TRBJ1-1; 7 positions agree with TRBD1. Germline CDR1 reads SGHAT; CDR2 reads FQDESV (reference sequence). This CDR3 spans 14 amino acids. After removal of 5 bases from V and 1 base from J, the junction contained 4 bases not matched to a gene. The CDR3 here is CASSPDRANTEAFF. The CDR3 nucleotides read TGTGCCAGCAGCCCTGACAGGGCGAACACTGAAGCTTTCTTT.

The chain recombines TRBV27 with TRBJ1-2; D remains ambiguous. This CDR3 comprises 14 residues. V was shortened by 5 bases and J by 6 bases, with 16 bases between the two germline ends. Germline V gene lookup returns CDR1 MNHEY and CDR2 SMNVEV (reference sequence). In DNA, the CDR3 is TGTGCCAGCAGTCCCGTTTTCGGGGTACATGGCTACACCTTC. Amino acid sequence: CASSPVFGVHGYTF.

This clone has a handful of counts. The V call is TRBV19, the J call TRBJ1-1, with 7 nucleotides matching TRBD1. Losses at the gene ends were 3 bases for V and 6 bases for J; bases not matched to a gene: 4. The CDR3 has 13 residues. Looked up from germline, CDR1 is LNHDA and CDR2 is SQIVND (reference sequence). The CDR3 sequence is CASSIQGEAEAFF. The CDR3, as DNA: TGTGCCAGTAGTATCCAGGGGGAGGCTGAAGCTTTCTTT.

The rearrangement uses TRBV4-2 and TRBJ2-5; tentatively, D is TRBD2 (7 bases). This CDR3 has 17 residues. Germline CDR1 is LGHNA and CDR2 is YNFKEQ. V was pared by 1 base and J by 5 bases, with 20 bases between. The CDR3 reads CASSQVLGGGDLETQYF. CDR3 nucleotides: TGTGCCAGCAGCCAAGTGTTAGGCGGGGGCGATTTGGAGACCCAGTACTTC.

The V and J genes are TRBV29-1 and TRBJ2-2, with a tentative D call TRBD2 (5 bases). Germline V gene lookup returns CDR1 SQVTM and CDR2 ANQGSEA. This CDR3 has 15 amino acids. V was shortened by 6 bases and J by 1 base, with 15 bases between the two germline ends. In nucleotides, the CDR3 is TGCAGCGTGGCGGATCGTGGACTGAACACCGGGGAGCTGTTTTTT. Amino acids: CSVADRGLNTGELFF.

This chain joins TRBV6-1 and TRBJ1-4; 9 positions agree with TRBD1. There are 15 residues in the CDR3. Germline V gives CDR1 MNHNS, CDR2 SASEGT. Trimming took 4 bases from V and 6 from J; bases not matched to a gene: 6. CDR3 nucleotides: TGTGCCAGCAGTGCCTGGGACAGGGAATATGAAAAACTGTTTTTT. Protein product: CASSAWDREYEKLFF.

The chain employs TRBV19 and TRBJ1-3, with D possibly matching TRBD1 (6 bases). CDR3 size: 15 residues. Trimming cost V 3 bases and J 0 bases, with 9 bases left between them. Germline CDR1 LNHDA, CDR2 SQIVND (reference sequence). The CDR3 loop is CASSIRGLSGNTIYF. CDR3 coding DNA: TGTGCCAGTAGTATCAGGGGTCTCTCTGGAAACACCATATATTTT.

The chain couples TRBV6-1 to TRBJ1-6; no clear D. CDR1 and CDR2 from the germline V gene are MNHNS and SASEGT. This CDR3 has 15 residues. V lost 5 bases, J lost 7 bases, and 15 bases lay in between. The CDR3 region has the DNA TGTGCCAGCAGTCCCCTCGGGTCCACAAATTCACCCCTCCACTTT. Its protein is CASSPLGSTNSPLHF.

V gene TRBV5-8 combines with J gene TRBJ1-5, with 10 positions matching TRBD1. Germline V gene data show CDR1 as SGHTS and CDR2 as YDEGEE. V trimming: 3 bases; J trimming: 5 bases; junction bases outside the gene matches: 5. The CDR3 length is 15 residues. The CDR3 spells CASSSGQGNDQPQHF. CDR3 coding DNA: TGTGCCAGCAGCTCGGGACAGGGGAATGATCAGCCCCAGCATTTT.

The sample holds one count of this clone. The junction departs from the called germline gene at one end, perhaps through a read error. The same CDR3 arises from other DNA sequences in this sample as well. The rearrangement links TRBV5-1 to TRBJ2-5; a weak D match, TRBD1 (6 bases). Germline CDR1 SGHRS, CDR2 YFSETQ. This CDR3 comprises 14 residues. The CDR3 spells CASSLGDIQETQYF. CDR3 DNA: TGTGCCAGCAGCTTGGGGGACATACAAGAGACCCAGTACTTC.

The rearrangement links TRBV6-5 to TRBJ2-7, with 10 positions matching TRBD1. Germline CDR1 reads MNHEY; CDR2 reads SVGAGI. Trimming at V came to 4 bases and at J to 5 bases, leaving 8 bases not matched to a gene. This CDR3 has 15 residues. The CDR3 sequence: CASSLSGTGANEQYF. For the CDR3, the DNA is TGTGCCAGCAGTTTATCCGGGACAGGGGCTAACGAGCAGTACTTC.

The rearrangement joins TRBV11-2 to TRBJ1-1; tentatively, D is TRBD1 (5 bases). CDR3 length: 13 amino acids. From germline, CDR1 is SGHAT and CDR2 FQNNGV. With 3 bases removed from V and 3 bases from J, the gap between germline ends came to 8 bases. The CDR3 DNA sequence: TGTGCCAGCAGCTTTGGGGGGGACACTGAAGCTTTCTTT. This codes for CASSFGGDTEAFF.

This clone appeared a few times. The V gene is TRBV5-1, the J gene TRBJ2-7; the match to TRBD1 covers 9 bases. V was clipped by 0 bases and J by 7 bases; unmatched bases: 8. This CDR3 comprises 15 residues. Germline CDR1 SGHRS, CDR2 YFSETQ. Here the CDR3 reads CASSLVSGQGGEQYF. As DNA, the CDR3 is TGCGCCAGCAGCTTGGTTTCGGGACAGGGCGGAGAGCAGTACTTC.

The sample holds a few counts of this clone. The J gene is TRBJ2-3, the V gene TRBV18; no clear D gene. The CDR3 is made up of 15 amino acids. The V end was cut by 1 base, the J end by 4 bases, with 12 bases between. The germline gives CDR1 KGHSH, CDR2 LQKENI. The CDR3 sequence is CASSPHGSPADTQYF. DNA for the CDR3: TGTGCCAGCTCACCACACGGGTCCCCCGCAGATACGCAGTATTTT.

The chain has TRBV7-2 and TRBJ2-3, with 11 positions matching TRBD2. The CDR3 spans 18 residues. Germline CDR1 reads SGHTA; CDR2 reads FQGNSA. After removal of 7 bases from V and 1 base from J, the junction contained 13 bases not matched to a gene. This CDR3 reads CASTKTSGGLYGTDTQYF. The CDR3 coding sequence is TGTGCCAGCACCAAAACTAGCGGGGGCCTTTACGGCACAGATACGCAGTATTTT.